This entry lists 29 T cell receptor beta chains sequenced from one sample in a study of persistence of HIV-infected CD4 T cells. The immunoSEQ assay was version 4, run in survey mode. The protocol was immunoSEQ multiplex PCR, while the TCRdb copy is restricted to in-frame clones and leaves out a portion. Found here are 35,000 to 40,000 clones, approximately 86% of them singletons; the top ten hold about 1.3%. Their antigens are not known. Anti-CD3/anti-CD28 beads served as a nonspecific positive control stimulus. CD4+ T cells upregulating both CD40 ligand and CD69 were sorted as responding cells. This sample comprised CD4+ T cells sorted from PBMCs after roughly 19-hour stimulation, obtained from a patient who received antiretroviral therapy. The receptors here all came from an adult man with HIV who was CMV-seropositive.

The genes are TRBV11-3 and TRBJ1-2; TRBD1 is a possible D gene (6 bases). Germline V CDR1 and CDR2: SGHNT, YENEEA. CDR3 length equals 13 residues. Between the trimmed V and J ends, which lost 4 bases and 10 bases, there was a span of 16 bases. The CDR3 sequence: CASSSPSGDDYTF. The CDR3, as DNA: TGTGCCAGCAGCTCTCCCTCAGGGGATGACTACACCTTC.

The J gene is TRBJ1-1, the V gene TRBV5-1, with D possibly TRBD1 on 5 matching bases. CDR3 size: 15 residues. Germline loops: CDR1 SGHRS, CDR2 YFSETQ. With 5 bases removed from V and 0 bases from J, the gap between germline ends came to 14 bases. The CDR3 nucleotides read TGCGCCAGCAGACGGACATCAGCCTTGAACACTGAAGCTTTCTTT. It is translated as CASRRTSALNTEAFF. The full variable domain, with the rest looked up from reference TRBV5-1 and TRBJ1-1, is KAGVTQTPRYLIKTRGQQVTLSCSPISGHRSVSWYQQTPGQGLQFLFEYFSETQRNKGNFPGRFSGRQFSNSRSEMNVSTLELGDSALYLCASRRTSALNTEAFFGQGTRLTVV.

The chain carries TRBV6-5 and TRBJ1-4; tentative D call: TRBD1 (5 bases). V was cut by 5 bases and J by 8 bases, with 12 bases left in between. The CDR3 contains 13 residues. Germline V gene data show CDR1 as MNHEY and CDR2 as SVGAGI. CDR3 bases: TGTGCCAGCAGTCTCCGGGGGAGGGAAAAACTGTTTTTT. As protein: CASSLRGREKLFF.

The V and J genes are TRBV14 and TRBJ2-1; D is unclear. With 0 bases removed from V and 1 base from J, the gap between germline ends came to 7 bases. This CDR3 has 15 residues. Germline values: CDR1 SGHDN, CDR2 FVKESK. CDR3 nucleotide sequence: TGTGCCAGCAGCCAAGATAGGAGTTCCTACAATGAGCAGTTCTTC. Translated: CASSQDRSSYNEQFF.

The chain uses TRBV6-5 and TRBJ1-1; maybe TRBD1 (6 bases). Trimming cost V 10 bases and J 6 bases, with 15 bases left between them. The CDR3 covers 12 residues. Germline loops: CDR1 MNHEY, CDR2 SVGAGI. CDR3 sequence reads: CATVPRGAEAFF. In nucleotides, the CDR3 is TGTGCCACTGTCCCCAGGGGTGCTGAAGCTTTCTTT.

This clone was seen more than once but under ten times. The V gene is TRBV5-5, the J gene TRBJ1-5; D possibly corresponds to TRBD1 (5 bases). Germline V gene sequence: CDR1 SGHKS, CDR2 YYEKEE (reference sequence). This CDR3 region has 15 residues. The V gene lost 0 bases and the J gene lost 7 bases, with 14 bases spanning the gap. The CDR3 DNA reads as TGTGCCAGCAGCTTGGTCTCAGGGTCGCGACAGCCCCAGCATTTT. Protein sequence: CASSLVSGSRQPQHF.

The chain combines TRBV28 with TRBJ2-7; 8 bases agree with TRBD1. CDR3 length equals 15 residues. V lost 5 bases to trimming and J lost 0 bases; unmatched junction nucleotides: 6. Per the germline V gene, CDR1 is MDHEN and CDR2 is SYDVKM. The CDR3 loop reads CASSTGQAFSYEQYF. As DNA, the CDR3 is TGTGCCAGCAGTACGGGACAGGCTTTCTCCTACGAGCAGTACTTC.

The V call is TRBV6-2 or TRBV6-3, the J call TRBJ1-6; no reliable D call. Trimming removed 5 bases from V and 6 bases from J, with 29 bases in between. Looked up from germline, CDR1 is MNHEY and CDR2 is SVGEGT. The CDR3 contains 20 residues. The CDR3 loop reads CASSQRRAIGDKYANSPLHF. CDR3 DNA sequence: TGTGCCAGCAGTCAGCGCCGGGCCATTGGGGATAAATATGCTAATTCACCCCTCCACTTT.

This chain's CDR3 is CASSLSQGNYEQYF. The CDR3 bases are TGTGCCAGCAGCTTATCACAGGGGAACTACGAGCAGTACTTC. The genes are TRBV7-2 and TRBJ2-7, with 7 bases that match TRBD1. The CDR3 consists of 14 residues. Looked up from germline, CDR1 is SGHTA and CDR2 is FQGNSA. V trimming: 2 bases; J trimming: 3 bases; junction bases outside the gene matches: 4.

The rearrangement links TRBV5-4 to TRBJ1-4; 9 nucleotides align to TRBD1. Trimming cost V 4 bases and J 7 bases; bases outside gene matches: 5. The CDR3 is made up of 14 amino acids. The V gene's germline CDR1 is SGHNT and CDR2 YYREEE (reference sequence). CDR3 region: CASSRTGAGEKLFF. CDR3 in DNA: TGTGCCAGCAGCCGGACAGGGGCTGGTGAAAAACTGTTTTTT. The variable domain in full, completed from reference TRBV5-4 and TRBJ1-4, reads ETGVTQSPTHLIKTRGQQVTLRCSSQSGHNTVSWYQQALGQGPQFIFQYYREEENGRGNFPPRFSGLQFPNYSSELNVNALELDDSALYLCASSRTGAGEKLFFGSGTQLSVL.

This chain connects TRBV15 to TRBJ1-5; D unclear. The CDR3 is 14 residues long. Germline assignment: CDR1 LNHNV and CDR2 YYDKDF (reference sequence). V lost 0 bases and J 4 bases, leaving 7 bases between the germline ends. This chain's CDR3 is CATSREGRNQPQHF. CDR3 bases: TGTGCCACCAGCAGAGAAGGTCGAAATCAGCCCCAGCATTTT.

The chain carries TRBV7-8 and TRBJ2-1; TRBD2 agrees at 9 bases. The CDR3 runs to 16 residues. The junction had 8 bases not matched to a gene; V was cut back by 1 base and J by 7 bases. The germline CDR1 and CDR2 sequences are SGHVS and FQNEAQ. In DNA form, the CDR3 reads TGTGCCAGCAGCTTAGATGGCGGGAGGGCGTGGAATGAGCAGTTCTTC. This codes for CASSLDGGRAWNEQFF. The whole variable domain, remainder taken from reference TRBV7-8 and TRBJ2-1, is GAGVSQSPRYKVAKRGQDVALRCDPISGHVSLFWYQQALGQGPEFLTYFQNEAQLDKSGLPSDRFFAERPEGSVSTLKIQRTQQEDSAVYLCASSLDGGRAWNEQFFGPGTRLTVL.

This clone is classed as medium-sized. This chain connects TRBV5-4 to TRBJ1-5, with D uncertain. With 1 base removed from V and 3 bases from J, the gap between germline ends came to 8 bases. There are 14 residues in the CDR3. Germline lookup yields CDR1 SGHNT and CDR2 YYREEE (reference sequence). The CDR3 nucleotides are TGTGCCAGCAGCTTGCAAGGGATCAATCAGCCCCAGCATTTT. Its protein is CASSLQGINQPQHF.

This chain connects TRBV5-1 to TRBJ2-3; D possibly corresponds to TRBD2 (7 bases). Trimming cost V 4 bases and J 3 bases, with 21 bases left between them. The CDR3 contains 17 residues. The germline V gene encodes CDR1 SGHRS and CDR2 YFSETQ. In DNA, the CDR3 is TGCGCCAGCAGCCCCTTCCCTAAAAGGGGGGGGACAGATACGCAGTATTTT. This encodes CASSPFPKRGGTDTQYF.

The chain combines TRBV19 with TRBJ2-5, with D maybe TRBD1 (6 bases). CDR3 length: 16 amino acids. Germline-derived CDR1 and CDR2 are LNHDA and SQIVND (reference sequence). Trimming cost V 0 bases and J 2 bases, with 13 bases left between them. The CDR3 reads CASSIDAQGLQETQYF. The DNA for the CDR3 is TGTGCCAGTAGTATAGATGCCCAGGGGTTGCAAGAGACCCAGTACTTC. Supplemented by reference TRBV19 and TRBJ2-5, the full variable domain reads DGGITQSPKYLFRKEGQNVTLSCEQNLNHDAMYWYRQDPGQGLRLIYYSQIVNDFQKGDIAEGYSVSREKKESFPLTVTSAQKNPTAFYLCASSIDAQGLQETQYFGPGTRLLVL.

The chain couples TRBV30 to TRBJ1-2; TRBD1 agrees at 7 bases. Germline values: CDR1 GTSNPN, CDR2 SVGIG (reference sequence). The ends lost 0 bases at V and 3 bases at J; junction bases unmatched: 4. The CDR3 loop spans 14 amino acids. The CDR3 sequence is CAWSVQGGHYGYTF. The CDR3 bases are TGTGCCTGGAGTGTACAAGGGGGCCACTATGGCTACACCTTC.

CDR3 nucleotide sequence: TGTGCCAGCAGTTACTCGCTCCCGAGCCTGCTCACCTACGAGCAGTACTTC. Protein product: CASSYSLPSLLTYEQYF. The rearrangement joins TRBV6-7 to TRBJ2-7; D call uncertain. TRBV6-7 is treated as an ORF (open reading frame) with a function not yet certain. The CDR3 consists of 17 residues. The V gene lost 0 bases and the J gene lost 2 bases, with 17 bases spanning the gap.

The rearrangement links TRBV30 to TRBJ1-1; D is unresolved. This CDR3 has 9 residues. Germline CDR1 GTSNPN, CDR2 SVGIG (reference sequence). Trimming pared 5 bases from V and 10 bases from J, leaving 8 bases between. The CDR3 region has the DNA TGTGCCTGGGGCGTGAGAGCTTTCTTT. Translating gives CAWGVRAFF.

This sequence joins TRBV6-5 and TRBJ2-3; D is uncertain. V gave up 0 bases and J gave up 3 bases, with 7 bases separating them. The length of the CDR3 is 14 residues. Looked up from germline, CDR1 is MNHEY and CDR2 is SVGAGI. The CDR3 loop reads CASSYSSKTDTQYF. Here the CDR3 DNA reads TGTGCCAGCAGTTACTCGAGTAAGACAGATACGCAGTATTTT.

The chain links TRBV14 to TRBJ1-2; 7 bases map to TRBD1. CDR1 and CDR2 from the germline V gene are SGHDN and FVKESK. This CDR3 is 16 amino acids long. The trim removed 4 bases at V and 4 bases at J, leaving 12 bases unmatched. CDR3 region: CASSPRDSYYSYGYTF. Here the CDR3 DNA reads TGTGCCAGCAGCCCCCGGGACAGCTATTATTCCTATGGCTACACCTTC.

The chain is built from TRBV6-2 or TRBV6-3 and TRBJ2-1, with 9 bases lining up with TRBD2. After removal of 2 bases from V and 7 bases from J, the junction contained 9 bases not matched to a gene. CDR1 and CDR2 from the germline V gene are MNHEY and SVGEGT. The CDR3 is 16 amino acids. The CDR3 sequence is CASSYTSGLALNEQFF. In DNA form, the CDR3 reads TGTGCCAGCAGTTACACATCGGGACTAGCCTTGAATGAGCAGTTCTTC.

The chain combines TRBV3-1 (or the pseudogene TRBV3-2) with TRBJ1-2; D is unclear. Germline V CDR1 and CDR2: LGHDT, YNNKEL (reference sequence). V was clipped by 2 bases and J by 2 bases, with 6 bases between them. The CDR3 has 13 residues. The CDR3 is CASSQQGNYGYTF. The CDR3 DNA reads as TGTGCCAGCAGCCAACAAGGGAACTATGGCTACACCTTC.

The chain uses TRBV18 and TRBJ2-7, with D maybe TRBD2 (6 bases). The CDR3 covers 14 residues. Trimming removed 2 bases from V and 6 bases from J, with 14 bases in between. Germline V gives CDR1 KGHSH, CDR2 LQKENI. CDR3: CASSPIRETAEQYF. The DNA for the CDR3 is TGTGCCAGCTCACCAATCCGGGAGACCGCCGAGCAGTACTTC.

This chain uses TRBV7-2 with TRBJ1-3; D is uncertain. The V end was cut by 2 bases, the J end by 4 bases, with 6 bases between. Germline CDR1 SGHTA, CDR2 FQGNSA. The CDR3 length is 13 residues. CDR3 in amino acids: CASSLRRGNTIYF. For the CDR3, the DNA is TGTGCCAGCAGCTTAAGGAGGGGAAACACCATATATTTT. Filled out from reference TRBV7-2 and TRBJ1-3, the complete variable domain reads GAGVSQSPSNKVTEKGKDVELRCDPISGHTALYWYRQSLGQGLEFLIYFQGNSAPDKSGLPSDRFSAERTGGSVSTLTIQRTQQEDSAVYLCASSLRRGNTIYFGEGSWLTVV.

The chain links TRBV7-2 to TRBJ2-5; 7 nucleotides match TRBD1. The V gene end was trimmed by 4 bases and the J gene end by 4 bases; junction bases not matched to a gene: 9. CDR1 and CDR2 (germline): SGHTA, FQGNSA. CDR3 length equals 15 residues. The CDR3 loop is CASSSTDRSIETQYF. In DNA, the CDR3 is TGTGCCAGCAGCTCCACGGACAGGTCAATAGAGACCCAGTACTTC.

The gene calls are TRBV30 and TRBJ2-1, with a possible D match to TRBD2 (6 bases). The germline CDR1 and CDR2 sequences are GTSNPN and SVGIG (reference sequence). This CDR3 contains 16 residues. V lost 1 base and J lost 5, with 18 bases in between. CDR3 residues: CAWSAPVRGGHNEQFF. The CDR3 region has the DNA TGTGCCTGGAGTGCTCCTGTTAGGGGAGGCCACAATGAGCAGTTCTTC.

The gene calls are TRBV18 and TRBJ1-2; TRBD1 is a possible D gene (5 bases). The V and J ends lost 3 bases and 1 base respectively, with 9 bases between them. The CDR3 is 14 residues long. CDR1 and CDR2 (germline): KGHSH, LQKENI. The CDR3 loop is CASSPGASNYGYTF. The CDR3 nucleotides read TGTGCCAGCTCACCCGGGGCCAGTAACTATGGCTACACCTTC.

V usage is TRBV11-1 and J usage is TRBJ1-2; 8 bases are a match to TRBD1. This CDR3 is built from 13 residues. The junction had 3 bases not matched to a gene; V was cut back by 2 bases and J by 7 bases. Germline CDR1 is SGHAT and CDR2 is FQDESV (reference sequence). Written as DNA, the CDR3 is TGTGCCAGCAGCTTATCAGGGGGCATTGGCTACACCTTC. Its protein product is CASSLSGGIGYTF. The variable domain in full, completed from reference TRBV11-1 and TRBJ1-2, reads EAEVAQSPRYKITEKSQAVAFWCDPISGHATLYWYRQILGQGPELLVQFQDESVVDDSQLPKDRFSAERLKGVDSTLKIQPAELGDSAMYLCASSLSGGIGYTFGSGTRLTVV.

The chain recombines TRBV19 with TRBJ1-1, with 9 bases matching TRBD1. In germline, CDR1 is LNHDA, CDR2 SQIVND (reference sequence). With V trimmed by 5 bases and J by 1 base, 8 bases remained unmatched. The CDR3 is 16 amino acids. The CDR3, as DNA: TGTGCCAGTAGTCCCCGACAGGGGGTGCCGAACACTGAAGCTTTCTTT. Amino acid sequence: CASSPRQGVPNTEAFF.